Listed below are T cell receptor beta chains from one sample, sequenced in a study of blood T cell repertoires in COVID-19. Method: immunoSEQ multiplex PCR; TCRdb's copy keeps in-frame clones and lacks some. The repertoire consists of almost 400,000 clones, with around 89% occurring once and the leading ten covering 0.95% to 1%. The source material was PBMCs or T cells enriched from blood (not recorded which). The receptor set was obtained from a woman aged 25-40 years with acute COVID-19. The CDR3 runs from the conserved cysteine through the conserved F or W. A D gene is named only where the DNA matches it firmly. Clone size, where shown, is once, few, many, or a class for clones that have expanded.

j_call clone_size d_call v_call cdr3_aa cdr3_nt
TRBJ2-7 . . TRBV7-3 CASSPISRQVNYEQYF TGTGCCAGCAGCCCCATATCCCGACAGGTTAACTACGAGCAGTACTTC
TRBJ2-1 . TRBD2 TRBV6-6 CASSYSIGTSGNEQFF TGTGCCAGCAGTTACTCGATAGGGACTAGCGGAAATGAGCAGTTCTTC
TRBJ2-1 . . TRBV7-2 CASSRYLRQSSYNEQFF TGTGCCAGCAGCCGCTATCTTCGACAGAGCTCCTACAATGAGCAGTTCTTC
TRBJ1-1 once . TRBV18 CASSLGSEGTEAFF TGTGCCAGCTCACTTGGGAGTGAGGGCACTGAAGCTTTCTTT
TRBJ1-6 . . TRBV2 CASRTDSNNSPLHF TGTGCCAGCAGAACTGACAGCAACAATTCACCCCTCCACTTT
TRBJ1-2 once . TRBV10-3 CAISELRGGFSYGYTF TGTGCCATCAGTGAGTTGAGAGGAGGGTTCAGCTATGGCTACACCTTC
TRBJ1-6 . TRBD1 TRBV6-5 CASSYDRGFISPLHF TGTGCCAGCAGTTACGACAGGGGATTCATTTCACCCCTCCACTTT
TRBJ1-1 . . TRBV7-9 CASSPRDTGGNTEAFF TGTGCCAGCAGCCCCCGGGACACCGGAGGGAACACTGAAGCTTTCTTT
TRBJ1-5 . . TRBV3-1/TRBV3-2 CASSQSGVGQPQHF TGTGCCAGCAGCCAGTCAGGGGTCGGGCAGCCCCAGCATTTT
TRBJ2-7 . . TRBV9 CASSVGGGAGEQYF TGTGCCAGCAGCGTGGGAGGGGGTGCGGGCGAGCAGTACTTC
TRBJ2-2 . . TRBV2 CASKWAGNTGELFF TGTGCCAGCAAATGGGCAGGGAACACCGGGGAGCTGTTTTTT
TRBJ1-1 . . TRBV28 CASSLLRDRPTEAFF TGTGCCAGCAGTTTGTTGAGGGATCGGCCCACTGAAGCTTTCTTT
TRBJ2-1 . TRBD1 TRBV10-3 CATGQDSDEQFF TGTGCCACCGGACAGGATAGCGATGAGCAGTTCTTC
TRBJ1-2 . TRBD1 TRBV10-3 CAISESGTGFGYTF TGTGCCATCAGTGAGTCGGGGACAGGGTTTGGCTACACCTTC
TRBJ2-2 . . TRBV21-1 CASSTTLGPAGTHSTGELFF TGTGCCAGCAGCACGACCTTGGGCCCCGCCGGGACTCACTCCACCGGGGAGCTGTTTTTT
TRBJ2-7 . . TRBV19 CASSIGGSSYEQYF TGTGCCAGTAGTATAGGGGGCTCCTCCTACGAGCAGTACTTC
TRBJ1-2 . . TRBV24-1 CATSAGRDNYGYTF TGTGCCACCAGTGCAGGGCGAGATAACTATGGCTACACCTTC
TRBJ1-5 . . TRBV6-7 CASSYSRQPEVYRNQPQHF TGTGCCAGCAGTTACTCGCGCCAGCCAGAGGTATACCGCAATCAGCCCCAGCATTTT
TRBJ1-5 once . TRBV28 CASSLRGYQPQHF TGTGCCAGCAGTTTGCGGGGATATCAGCCCCAGCATTTT
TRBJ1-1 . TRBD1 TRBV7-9 CASSGQGGTEAFF TGTGCCAGCAGCGGACAGGGAGGGACTGAAGCTTTCTTT
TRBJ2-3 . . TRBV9 CASSVDSGTDTQYF TGTGCCAGCAGCGTAGATTCCGGGACAGATACGCAGTATTTT
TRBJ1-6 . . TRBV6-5 CASSSQTTFHSPLHF TGTGCCAGCAGTTCCCAGACGACATTCCATTCACCCCTCCACTTT
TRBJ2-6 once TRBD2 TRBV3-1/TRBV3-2 CASSQAGGSGANVLTF TGTGCCAGCAGCCAAGCGGGGGGGTCTGGGGCCAACGTCCTGACTTTC
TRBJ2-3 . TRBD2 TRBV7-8 CATSAAGGGTDTQYF TGTGCCACTAGTGCGGCGGGGGGCGGGACAGATACGCAGTATTTT
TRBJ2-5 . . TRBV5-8 CASSLGLGAENQETQYF TGTGCCAGCAGCTTGGGTCTTGGGGCAGAGAACCAAGAGACCCAGTACTTC
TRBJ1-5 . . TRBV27 CASSTRGYSNQPQHF TGTGCCAGCAGTACAAGGGGGTATAGCAATCAGCCCCAGCATTTT
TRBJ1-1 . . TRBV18 CASSPLTGNTEAFF TGTGCCAGCTCACCACTGACAGGGAACACTGAAGCTTTCTTT
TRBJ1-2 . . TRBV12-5 CASGLGLSGYGYTF TGTGCTAGTGGTTTGGGACTTTCGGGGTATGGCTACACCTTC
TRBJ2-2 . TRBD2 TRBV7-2 CASSRRGVTGELFF TGTGCCAGCAGCCGGCGGGGGGTCACCGGGGAGCTGTTTTTT
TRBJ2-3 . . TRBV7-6 CASSLAHSTISTDTQYF TGTGCCAGCAGCTTAGCGCACTCGACAATTAGCACAGATACGCAGTATTTT
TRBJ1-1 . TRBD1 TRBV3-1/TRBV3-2 CASSHLDRAYTEAFF TGTGCCAGCAGCCATTTGGACAGGGCCTACACTGAAGCTTTCTTT
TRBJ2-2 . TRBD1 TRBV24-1 CATSDGTGGRGELFF TGTGCCACCAGTGATGGGACAGGGGGTCGCGGGGAGCTGTTTTTT
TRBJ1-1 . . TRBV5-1 CASSLGGGKGTEAFF TGCGCCAGCAGCTTGGGCGGGGGGAAGGGCACTGAAGCTTTCTTT
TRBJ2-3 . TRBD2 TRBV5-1 CASSQTSGGTDTQYF TGCGCCAGCAGCCAGACTAGCGGGGGCACAGATACGCAGTATTTT
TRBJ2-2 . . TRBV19 CASSMRQGGTGELFF TGTGCCAGTAGTATGCGACAGGGAGGCACCGGGGAGCTGTTTTTT
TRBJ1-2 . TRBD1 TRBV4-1 CASSQVRGWYGYTF TGCGCCAGCAGCCAAGTCAGGGGGTGGTATGGCTACACCTTC
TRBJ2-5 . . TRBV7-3 CASSSTGYQETQYF TGTGCCAGCAGCTCTACAGGTTACCAAGAGACCCAGTACTTC
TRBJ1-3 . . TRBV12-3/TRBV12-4 CASGLGNTIYF TGTGCCAGCGGGTTGGGCAACACCATATATTTT
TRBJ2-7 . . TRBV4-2 CASSQFGDYEQYF TGTGCCAGCAGCCAATTCGGAGACTACGAGCAGTACTTC
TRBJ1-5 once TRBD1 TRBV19 CASSTTGGRQPQHF TGTGCCAGTAGTACCACAGGGGGCAGGCAGCCCCAGCATTTT
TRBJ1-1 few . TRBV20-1 CSARVAGWAFF TGCAGTGCTAGAGTCGCAGGGTGGGCTTTCTTT
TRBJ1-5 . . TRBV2 CGTGDSNQPQHF TGTGGGACTGGGGATAGCAATCAGCCCCAGCATTTT
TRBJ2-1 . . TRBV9 CASSVEGGSYNEQFF TGTGCCAGCAGCGTAGAAGGAGGCTCCTACAATGAGCAGTTCTTC
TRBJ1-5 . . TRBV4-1 CASSQAFVEGQPQHF TGCGCCAGCAGCCAAGCTTTCGTAGAGGGTCAGCCCCAGCATTTT
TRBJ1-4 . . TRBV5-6 CASSLVGREGEKLFF TGTGCCAGCAGCTTGGTTGGCAGGGAGGGTGAAAAACTGTTTTTT
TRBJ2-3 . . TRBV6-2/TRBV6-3 CASSNQARQSDTQYF TGTGCCAGCAGTAACCAGGCAAGACAGTCAGATACGCAGTATTTT
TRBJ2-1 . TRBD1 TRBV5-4 CASSLGQGAYNEQFF TGTGCCAGCAGCCTGGGACAGGGTGCCTACAATGAGCAGTTCTTC
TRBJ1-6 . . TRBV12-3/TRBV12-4 CASTQAGNSPLHF TGTGCCAGCACTCAAGCGGGGAACTCACCCCTCCACTTT
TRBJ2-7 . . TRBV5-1 CASSLVSSLHEQYF TGCGCCAGCAGCTTGGTGTCTAGCTTACACGAGCAGTACTTC
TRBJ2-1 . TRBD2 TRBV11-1 CASRAGLAAIDNEQFF TGTGCCAGCAGGGCTGGACTAGCCGCTATTGACAATGAGCAGTTCTTC
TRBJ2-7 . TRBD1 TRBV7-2 CASSLRAGGEEQYF TGTGCCAGCAGCTTACGCGCAGGGGGCGAAGAGCAGTACTTC
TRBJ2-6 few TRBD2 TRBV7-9 CASSLFLAGPFSGANVLTF TGTGCCAGCAGCTTATTCCTAGCGGGCCCCTTCTCTGGGGCCAACGTCCTGACTTTC
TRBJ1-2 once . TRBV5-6 CASSLDEGTSHGYTF TGTGCCAGCAGCTTGGACGAGGGAACGTCTCATGGCTACACCTTC
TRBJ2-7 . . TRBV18 CASSPVTIAGSSYEQYF TGTGCCAGCTCACCAGTGACGATTGCCGGGAGCTCCTACGAGCAGTACTTC
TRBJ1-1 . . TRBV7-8 CASSLMTKVYTEAFF TGTGCCAGCAGCTTAATGACTAAGGTGTACACTGAAGCTTTCTTT
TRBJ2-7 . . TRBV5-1 CASRVSNYEQYF TGCGCCAGCAGAGTCAGTAACTACGAGCAGTACTTC
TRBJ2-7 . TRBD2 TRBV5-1 CASSLTSGGAYEQYF TGCGCCAGCAGCTTGACTAGCGGGGGGGCATACGAGCAGTACTTC
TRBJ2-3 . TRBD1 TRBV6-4 CASRDPPQGAYTDTQYF TGTGCCAGCCGCGACCCTCCACAGGGGGCTTACACAGATACGCAGTATTTT
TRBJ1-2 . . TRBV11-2 CASSSLSRYGYTF TGTGCCAGCAGCTCCCTGAGTAGATATGGCTACACCTTC